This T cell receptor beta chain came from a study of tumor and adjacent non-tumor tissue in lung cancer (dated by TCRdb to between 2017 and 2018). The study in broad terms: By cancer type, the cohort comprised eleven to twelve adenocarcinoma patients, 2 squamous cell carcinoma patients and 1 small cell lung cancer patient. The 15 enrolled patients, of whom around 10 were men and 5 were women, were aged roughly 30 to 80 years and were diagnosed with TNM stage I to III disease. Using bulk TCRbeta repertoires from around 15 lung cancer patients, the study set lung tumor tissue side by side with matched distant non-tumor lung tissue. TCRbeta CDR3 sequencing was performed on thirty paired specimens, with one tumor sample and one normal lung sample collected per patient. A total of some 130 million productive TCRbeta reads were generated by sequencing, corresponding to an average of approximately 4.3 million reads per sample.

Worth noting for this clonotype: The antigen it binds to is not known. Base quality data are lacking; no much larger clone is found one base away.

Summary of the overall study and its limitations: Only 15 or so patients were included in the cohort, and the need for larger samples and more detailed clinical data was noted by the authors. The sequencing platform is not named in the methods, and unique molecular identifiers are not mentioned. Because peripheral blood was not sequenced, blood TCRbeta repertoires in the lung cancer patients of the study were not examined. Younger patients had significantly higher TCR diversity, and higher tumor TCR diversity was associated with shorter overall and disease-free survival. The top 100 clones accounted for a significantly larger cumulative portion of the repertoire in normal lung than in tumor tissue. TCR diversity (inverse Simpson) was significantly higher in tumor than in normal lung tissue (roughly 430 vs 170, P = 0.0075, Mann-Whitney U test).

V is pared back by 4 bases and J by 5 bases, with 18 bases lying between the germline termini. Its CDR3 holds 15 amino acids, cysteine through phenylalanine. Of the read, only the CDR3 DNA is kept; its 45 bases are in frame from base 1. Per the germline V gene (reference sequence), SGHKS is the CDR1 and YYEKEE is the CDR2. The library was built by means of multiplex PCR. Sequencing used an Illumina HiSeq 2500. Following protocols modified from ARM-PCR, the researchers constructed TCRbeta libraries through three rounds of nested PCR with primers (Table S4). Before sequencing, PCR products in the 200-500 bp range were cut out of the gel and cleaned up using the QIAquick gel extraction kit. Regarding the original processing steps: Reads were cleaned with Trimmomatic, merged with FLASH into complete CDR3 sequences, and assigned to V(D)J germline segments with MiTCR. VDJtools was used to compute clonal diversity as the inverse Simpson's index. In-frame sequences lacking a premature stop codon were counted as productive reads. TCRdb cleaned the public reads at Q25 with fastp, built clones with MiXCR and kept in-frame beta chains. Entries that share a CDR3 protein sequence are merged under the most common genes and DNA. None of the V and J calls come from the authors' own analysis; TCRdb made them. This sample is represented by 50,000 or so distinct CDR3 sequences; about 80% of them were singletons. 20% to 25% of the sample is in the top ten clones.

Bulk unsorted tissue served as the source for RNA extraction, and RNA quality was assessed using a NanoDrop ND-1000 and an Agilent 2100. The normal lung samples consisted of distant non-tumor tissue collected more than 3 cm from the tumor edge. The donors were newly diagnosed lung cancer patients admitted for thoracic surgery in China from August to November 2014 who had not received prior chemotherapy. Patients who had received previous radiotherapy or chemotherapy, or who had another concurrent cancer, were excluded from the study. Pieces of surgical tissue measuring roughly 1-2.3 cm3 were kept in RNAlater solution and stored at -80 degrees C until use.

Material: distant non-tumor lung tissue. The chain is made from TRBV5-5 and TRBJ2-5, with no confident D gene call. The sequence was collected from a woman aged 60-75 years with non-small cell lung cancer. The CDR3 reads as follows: CASSLGQWKMETQYF. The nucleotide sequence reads TGTGCCAGCAGCCTCGGTCAGTGGAAAATGGAGACCCAGTACTTC.